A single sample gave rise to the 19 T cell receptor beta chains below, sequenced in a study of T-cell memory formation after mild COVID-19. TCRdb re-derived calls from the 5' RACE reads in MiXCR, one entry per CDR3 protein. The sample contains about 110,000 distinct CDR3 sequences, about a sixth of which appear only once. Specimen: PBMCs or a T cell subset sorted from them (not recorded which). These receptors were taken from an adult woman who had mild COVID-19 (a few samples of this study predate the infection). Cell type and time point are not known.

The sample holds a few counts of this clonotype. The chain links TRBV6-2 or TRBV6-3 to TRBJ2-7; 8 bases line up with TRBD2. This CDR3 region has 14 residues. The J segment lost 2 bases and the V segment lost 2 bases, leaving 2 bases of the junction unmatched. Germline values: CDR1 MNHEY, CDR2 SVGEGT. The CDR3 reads CASSYGGRPYEQYF. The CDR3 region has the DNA TGTGCCAGCAGTTACGGCGGGAGGCCCTACGAGCAGTACTTC.

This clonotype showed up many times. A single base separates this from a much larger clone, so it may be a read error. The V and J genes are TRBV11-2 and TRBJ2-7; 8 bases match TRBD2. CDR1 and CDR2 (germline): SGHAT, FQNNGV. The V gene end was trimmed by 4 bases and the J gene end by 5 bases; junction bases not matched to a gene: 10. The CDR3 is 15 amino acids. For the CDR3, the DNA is TGTGCCAGCAGCTCACCTAGAGCGGGAGTCCACGAGCAGTACTTC. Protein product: CASSSPRAGVHEQYF.

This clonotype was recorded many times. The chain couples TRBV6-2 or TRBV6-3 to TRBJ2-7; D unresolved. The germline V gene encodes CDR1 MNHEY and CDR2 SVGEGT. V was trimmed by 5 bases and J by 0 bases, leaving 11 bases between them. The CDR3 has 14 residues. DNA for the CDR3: TGTGCCAGCAGTACGGCCGGAGCCTCCTACGAGCAGTACTTC. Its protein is CASSTAGASYEQYF.

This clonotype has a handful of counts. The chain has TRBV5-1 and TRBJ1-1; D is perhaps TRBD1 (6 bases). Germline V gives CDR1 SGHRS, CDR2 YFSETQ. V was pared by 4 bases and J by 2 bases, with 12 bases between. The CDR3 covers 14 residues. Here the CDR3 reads CASSPGQTNTEAFF. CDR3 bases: TGCGCCAGCAGCCCCGGACAGACTAACACTGAAGCTTTCTTT.

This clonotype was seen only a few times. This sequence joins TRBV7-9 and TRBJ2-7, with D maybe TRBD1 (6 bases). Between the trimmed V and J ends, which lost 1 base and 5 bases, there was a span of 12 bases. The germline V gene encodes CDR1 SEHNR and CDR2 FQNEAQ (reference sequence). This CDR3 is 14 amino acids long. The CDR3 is CASSLGTGYNEQYF. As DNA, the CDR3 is TGTGCCAGCAGCTTAGGTACAGGGTATAACGAGCAGTACTTC.

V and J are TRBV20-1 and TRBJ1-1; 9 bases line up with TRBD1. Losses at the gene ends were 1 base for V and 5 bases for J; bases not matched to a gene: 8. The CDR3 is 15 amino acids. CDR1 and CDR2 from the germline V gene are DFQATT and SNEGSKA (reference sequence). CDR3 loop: CSARGGTGSVTEAFF. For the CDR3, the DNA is TGCAGTGCTAGAGGGGGGACAGGGAGTGTTACTGAAGCTTTCTTT.

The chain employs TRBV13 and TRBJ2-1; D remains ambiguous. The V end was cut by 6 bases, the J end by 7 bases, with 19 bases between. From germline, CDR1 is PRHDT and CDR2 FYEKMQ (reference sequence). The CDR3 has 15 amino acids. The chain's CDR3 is CASSLDPWGSNEQFF. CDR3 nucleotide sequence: TGTGCCAGCAGTCTGGACCCCTGGGGAAGTAATGAGCAGTTCTTC.

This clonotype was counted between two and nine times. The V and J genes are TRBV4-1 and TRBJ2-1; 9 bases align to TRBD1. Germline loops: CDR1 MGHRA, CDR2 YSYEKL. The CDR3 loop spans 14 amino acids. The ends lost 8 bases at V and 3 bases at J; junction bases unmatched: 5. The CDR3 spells CASASGQGYNEQFF. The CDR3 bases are TGCGCCAGCGCATCGGGACAGGGCTACAATGAGCAGTTCTTC.

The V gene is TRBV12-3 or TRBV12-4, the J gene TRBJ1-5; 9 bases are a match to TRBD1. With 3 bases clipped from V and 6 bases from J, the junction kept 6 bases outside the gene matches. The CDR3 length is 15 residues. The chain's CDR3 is CASSFTGQGSQPQHF. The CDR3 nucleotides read TGTGCCAGCAGTTTTACGGGACAGGGCAGTCAGCCCCAGCATTTT.

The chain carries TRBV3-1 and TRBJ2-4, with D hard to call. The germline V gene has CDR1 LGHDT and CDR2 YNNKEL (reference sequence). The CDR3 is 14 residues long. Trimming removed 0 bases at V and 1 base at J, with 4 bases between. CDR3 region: CASSQDSAKNIQYF. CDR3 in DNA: TGTGCCAGCAGCCAAGATTCCGCCAAAAACATTCAGTACTTC.

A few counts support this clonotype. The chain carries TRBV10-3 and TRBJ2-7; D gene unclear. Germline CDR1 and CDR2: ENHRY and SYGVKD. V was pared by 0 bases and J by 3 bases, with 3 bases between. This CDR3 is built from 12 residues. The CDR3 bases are TGTGCCATCAGTGAGTCGGGCTACGAGCAGTACTTC. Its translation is CAISESGYEQYF.

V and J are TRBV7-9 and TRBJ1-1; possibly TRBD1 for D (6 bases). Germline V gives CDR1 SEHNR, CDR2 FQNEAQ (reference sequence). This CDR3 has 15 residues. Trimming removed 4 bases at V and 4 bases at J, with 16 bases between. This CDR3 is CASSWERGPGTEAFF. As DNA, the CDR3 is TGTGCCAGCAGCTGGGAGCGGGGGCCGGGCACTGAAGCTTTCTTT. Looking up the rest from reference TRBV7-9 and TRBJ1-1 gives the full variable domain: DTGVSQNPRHKITKRGQNVTFRCDPISEHNRLYWYRQTLGQGPEFLTYFQNEAQLEKSRLLSDRFSAERPKGSFSTLEIQRTEQGDSAMYLCASSWERGPGTEAFFGQGTRLTVV.

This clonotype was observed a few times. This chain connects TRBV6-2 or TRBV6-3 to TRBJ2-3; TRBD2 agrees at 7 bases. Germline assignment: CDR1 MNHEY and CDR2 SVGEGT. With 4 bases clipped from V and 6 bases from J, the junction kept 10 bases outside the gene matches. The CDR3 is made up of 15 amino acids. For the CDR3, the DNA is TGTGCCAGCAGTTTAAGCGGGATAATCTTGGATACGCAGTATTTT. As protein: CASSLSGIILDTQYF.

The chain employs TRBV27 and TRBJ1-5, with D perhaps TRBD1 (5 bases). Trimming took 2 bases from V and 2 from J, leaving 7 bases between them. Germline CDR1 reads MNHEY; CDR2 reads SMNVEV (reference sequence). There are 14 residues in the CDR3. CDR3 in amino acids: CASSLGGGNQPQHF. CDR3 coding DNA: TGTGCCAGCAGTTTAGGGGGTGGCAATCAGCCCCAGCATTTT.

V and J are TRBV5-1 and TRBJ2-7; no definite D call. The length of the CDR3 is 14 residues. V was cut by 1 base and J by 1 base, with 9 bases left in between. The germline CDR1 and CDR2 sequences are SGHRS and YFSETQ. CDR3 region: CASSLFPGSYEQYF. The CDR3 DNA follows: TGCGCCAGCAGCTTGTTTCCAGGATCCTACGAGCAGTACTTC.

This CDR3 reads CASSLDSGRAETQYF. CDR3 DNA sequence: TGTGCCAGCAGCTTAGATAGCGGGAGGGCAGAGACCCAGTACTTC. The V gene is TRBV7-2, the J gene TRBJ2-5; 11 nucleotides align to TRBD2. Germline V lookup: CDR1 SGHTA, CDR2 FQGNSA. The CDR3 contains 15 residues. The V and J ends lost 1 base and 4 bases, in that order; junction bases with no gene match: 2.

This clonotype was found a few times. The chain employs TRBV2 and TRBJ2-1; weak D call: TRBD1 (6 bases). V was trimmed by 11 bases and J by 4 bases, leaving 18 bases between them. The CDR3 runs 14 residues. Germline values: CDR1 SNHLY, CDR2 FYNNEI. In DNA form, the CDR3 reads TGTGCCTCTAACCGGGACACCGGTTACAATGAGCAGTTCTTC. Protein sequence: CASNRDTGYNEQFF.

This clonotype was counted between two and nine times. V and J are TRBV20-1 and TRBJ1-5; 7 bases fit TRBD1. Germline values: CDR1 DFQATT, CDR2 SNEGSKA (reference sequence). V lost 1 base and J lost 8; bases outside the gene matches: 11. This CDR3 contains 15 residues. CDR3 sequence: CSARVRDSGSEPQHF. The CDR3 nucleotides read TGCAGTGCTAGAGTGCGGGACAGCGGATCGGAGCCCCAGCATTTT.

In DNA form, the CDR3 reads TGCAGTGCTAGTACCGGGGATAGCTCCTACGAGCAGTACTTC. As protein: CSASTGDSSYEQYF. The rearrangement joins TRBV20-1 to TRBJ2-7; possible D gene TRBD2, 5 bases. With 3 bases removed from V and 0 bases from J, the gap between germline ends came to 12 bases. Germline V CDR1 and CDR2: DFQATT, SNEGSKA (reference sequence). This CDR3 is 14 amino acids long.